This T cell receptor (beta chain) stems from a study of T cell responses to AZD1222 COVID-19 vaccine. Overall study findings and caveats: Spike-specific TCR breadth and depth went up after people got two AZD1222 doses.

The assay was immunoSEQ multiplex PCR, and TCRdb's table has in-frame clones only and misses some. The sample shows about 130,000 clones, about nine tenths of them seen only once. Germline V gene sequence: CDR1 LNHNV, CDR2 YYDKDF (reference sequence). J gave up 1 base and V 3 bases, and 2 bases lay outside the gene matches. CDR3 length: 16 residues. Only one count was recorded for this clone. No antigen is known for it. The receptor was derived from an adult in good health. The sequenced sample was peripheral blood, obtained on day 0 of AZD1222 vaccination. The rearrangement uses TRBV15 and TRBJ1-6, with 8 bases fitting TRBD1. The CDR3 loop reads CATSRRTGSYNSPLHF. The CDR3 DNA sequence: TGTGCCACCAGCAGGAGGACAGGGTCCTATAATTCACCCCTCCACTTT.